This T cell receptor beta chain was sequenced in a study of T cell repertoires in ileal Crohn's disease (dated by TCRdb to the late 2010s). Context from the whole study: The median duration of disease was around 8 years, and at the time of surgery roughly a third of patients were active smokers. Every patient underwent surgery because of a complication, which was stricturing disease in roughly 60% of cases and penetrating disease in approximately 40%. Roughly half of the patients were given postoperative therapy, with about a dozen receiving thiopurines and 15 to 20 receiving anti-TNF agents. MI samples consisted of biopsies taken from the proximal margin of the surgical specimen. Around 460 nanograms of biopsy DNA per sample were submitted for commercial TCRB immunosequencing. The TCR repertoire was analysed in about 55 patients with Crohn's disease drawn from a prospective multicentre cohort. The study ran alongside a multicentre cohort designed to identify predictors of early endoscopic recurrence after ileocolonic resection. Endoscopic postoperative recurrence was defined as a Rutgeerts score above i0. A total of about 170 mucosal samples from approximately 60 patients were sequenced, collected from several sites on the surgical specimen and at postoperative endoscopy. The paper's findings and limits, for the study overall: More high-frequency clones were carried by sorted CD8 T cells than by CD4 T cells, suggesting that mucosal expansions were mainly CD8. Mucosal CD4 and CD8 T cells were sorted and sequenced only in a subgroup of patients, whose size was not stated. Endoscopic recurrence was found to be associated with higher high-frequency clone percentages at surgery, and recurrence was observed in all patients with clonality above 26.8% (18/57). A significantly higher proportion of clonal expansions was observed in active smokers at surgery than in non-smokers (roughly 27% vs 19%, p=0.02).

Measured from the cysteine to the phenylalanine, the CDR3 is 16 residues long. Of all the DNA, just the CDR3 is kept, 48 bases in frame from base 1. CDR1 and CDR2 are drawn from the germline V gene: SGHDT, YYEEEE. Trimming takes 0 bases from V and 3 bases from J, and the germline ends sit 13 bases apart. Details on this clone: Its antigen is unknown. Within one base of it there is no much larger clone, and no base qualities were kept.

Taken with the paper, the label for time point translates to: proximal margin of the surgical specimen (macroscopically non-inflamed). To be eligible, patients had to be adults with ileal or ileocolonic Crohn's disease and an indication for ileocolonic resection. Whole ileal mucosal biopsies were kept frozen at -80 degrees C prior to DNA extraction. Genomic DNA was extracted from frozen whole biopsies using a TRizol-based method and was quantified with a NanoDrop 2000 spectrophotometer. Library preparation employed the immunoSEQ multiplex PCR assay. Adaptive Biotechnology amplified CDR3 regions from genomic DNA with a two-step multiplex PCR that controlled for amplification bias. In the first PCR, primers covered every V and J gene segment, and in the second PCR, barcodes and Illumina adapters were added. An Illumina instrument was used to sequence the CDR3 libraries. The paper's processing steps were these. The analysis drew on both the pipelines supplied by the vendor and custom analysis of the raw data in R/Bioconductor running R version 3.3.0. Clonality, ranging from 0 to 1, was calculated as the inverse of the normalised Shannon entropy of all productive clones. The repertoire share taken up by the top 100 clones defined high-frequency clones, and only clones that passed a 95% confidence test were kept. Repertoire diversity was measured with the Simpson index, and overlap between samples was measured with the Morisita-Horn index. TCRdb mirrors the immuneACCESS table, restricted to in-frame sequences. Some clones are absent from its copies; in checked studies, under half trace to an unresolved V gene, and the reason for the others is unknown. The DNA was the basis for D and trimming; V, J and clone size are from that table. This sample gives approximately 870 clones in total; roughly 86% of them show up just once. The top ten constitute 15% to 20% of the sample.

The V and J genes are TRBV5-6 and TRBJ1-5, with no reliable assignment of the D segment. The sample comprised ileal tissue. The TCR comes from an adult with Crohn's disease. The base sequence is TGTGCCAGCAGCTTGGGATTTTTGGGGATCAATCAGCCCCAGCATTTT. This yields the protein CASSLGFLGINQPQHF.